This passage covers 5 T cell receptor beta chains from one sample sequenced in a study of cytomegalovirus exposure and HLA in healthy donors. PCR primers comprised 60 Vbeta and 13 Jbeta primers. Sequenced by immunoSEQ multiplex PCR; TCRdb stores in-frame clones only, minus some. The table lists approximately 280,000 clones, 80% to 90% of them singletons. Sequencing was carried out using PBMCs. The receptors shown here come from a middle-aged man in good health and CMV-seropositive.

The CDR3 DNA sequence: TGTGCCAGCAGTGGGCGGGACAGCTACGAGCAGTACTTC. The encoded protein is CASSGRDSYEQYF. J is TRBJ2-5 and V is TRBV2; perhaps TRBD1 as D (7 bases). The end of the DNA aligns better with TRBJ2-7, so the J call may be wrong. Germline lookup yields CDR1 SNHLY and CDR2 FYNNEI. The CDR3 is 13 amino acids.

This chain joins TRBV7-2 and TRBJ2-7; 7 bases match TRBD1. Per germline, CDR1 SGHTA and CDR2 FQGNSA. The CDR3 is made up of 13 amino acids. V shed 4 bases, J shed 2 bases, and the junction held 2 bases outside the gene matches. The CDR3 DNA reads as TGTGCCAGCAGCTGGGACAGAACCTACGAGCAGTACTTC. Translating gives CASSWDRTYEQYF.

The chain recombines TRBV27 with TRBJ1-2; a possible D gene is TRBD1 (6 bases). CDR1 and CDR2 (germline): MNHEY, SMNVEV (reference sequence). Trimming removed 3 bases from V and 8 bases from J, with 19 bases in between. The CDR3 covers 15 residues. CDR3 region: CASSFSTGSPLGYTF. CDR3 nucleotide sequence: TGTGCCAGCAGTTTCAGTACAGGGTCCCCTTTAGGCTACACCTTC.

J is TRBJ2-1 and V is TRBV7-3; maybe TRBD2 (6 bases). The CDR3 extends over 14 amino acids. Germline CDR1 SGHTA, CDR2 FQGTGA. V lost 5 bases and J lost 9, with 17 bases in between. DNA of the CDR3: TGTGCCAGCAGCGGCCGACCGGGACTTGGTGAGCAGTTCTTC. Translating gives CASSGRPGLGEQFF.

This sequence joins TRBV2 and TRBJ2-3; perhaps TRBD2 as D (5 bases). The CDR3 extends over 14 amino acids. Germline V gene sequence: CDR1 SNHLY, CDR2 FYNNEI. The V end was cut by 1 base, the J end by 2 bases, with 7 bases between. The CDR3 spells CASSEGTFTDTQYF. The CDR3 DNA sequence: TGTGCCAGCAGTGAAGGGACTTTCACAGATACGCAGTATTTT.